The 13 T cell receptor beta chains presented below share a single source sample, sequenced in a study of blood T cell repertoires in COVID-19. Method: immunoSEQ multiplex PCR; TCRdb's copy keeps in-frame clones and lacks some. The repertoire holds about 250,000 clones, with 82% as singletons. Material for sequencing was peripheral blood. These receptors all come from an elderly woman with active or convalescent COVID-19.

The rearrangement links TRBV5-1 to TRBJ2-1, with no clear D. V dropped 4 bases and J dropped 7 bases, with 12 bases sitting between them. Germline V CDR1 and CDR2: SGHRS, YFSETQ. This CDR3 has 13 amino acids. CDR3 DNA: TGCGCCAGCAGCCCGGAGACGGTGAATGAGCAGTTCTTC. This translates into CASSPETVNEQFF. The whole variable domain, remainder taken from reference TRBV5-1 and TRBJ2-1, is KAGVTQTPRYLIKTRGQQVTLSCSPISGHRSVSWYQQTPGQGLQFLFEYFSETQRNKGNFPGRFSGRQFSNSRSEMNVSTLELGDSALYLCASSPETVNEQFFGPGTRLTVL.

The chain links TRBV30 to TRBJ1-6; 9 positions agree with TRBD1. J was trimmed by 8 bases and V by 4 bases; bases with no gene match: 3. Germline V CDR1 and CDR2: GTSNPN, SVGIG (reference sequence). The CDR3 covers 13 residues. The CDR3 sequence: CAWTGQGDSPLHF. In DNA, the CDR3 is TGTGCCTGGACGGGACAGGGAGATTCACCCCTCCACTTT.

The table lists this clone with a few counts. V gene TRBV18 combines with J gene TRBJ1-1, with D perhaps TRBD1 (6 bases). This CDR3 has 18 amino acids. Germline V gene lookup returns CDR1 KGHSH and CDR2 LQKENI. V was clipped by 1 base and J by 0 bases, with 18 bases between them. The CDR3 reads CASSPLSWGGGLNTEAFF. Written as DNA, the CDR3 is TGTGCCAGCTCACCACTATCATGGGGGGGCGGCTTGAACACTGAAGCTTTCTTT.

The chain joins TRBV27 to TRBJ2-3, with TRBD1 identical over 7 bases. In germline, CDR1 is MNHEY, CDR2 SMNVEV (reference sequence). Trimming took 7 bases from V and 0 from J; bases not matched to a gene: 4. CDR3 length: 14 residues. This chain's CDR3 is CASTWGQSTDTQYF. For the CDR3, the DNA is TGTGCCAGCACCTGGGGACAGAGCACAGATACGCAGTATTTT.

V is TRBV6-1 and J is TRBJ2-5, with a weak D call TRBD1 (6 bases). With 2 bases removed from V and 1 base from J, the gap between germline ends came to 14 bases. Germline lookup yields CDR1 MNHNS and CDR2 SASEGT. The CDR3 sequence is 16 residues long. The CDR3 nucleotides are TGTGCCAGCAGTGAAAGGTGGGGGCCTTCCCAAGAGACCCAGTACTTC. The encoded protein is CASSERWGPSQETQYF.

The sample holds one count of this clone. The chain uses TRBV18 and TRBJ2-5; 8 nucleotides align to TRBD2. Germline V CDR1 and CDR2: KGHSH, LQKENI. V shed 6 bases and J 1 base; nucleotides not matched to a gene: 7. There are 15 residues in the CDR3. The CDR3 sequence: CASSPPSGGQETQYF. The DNA of the CDR3 is TGTGCCAGCTCCCCCCCCAGCGGGGGCCAAGAGACCCAGTACTTC.

J is TRBJ2-7 and V is TRBV5-1, with a tentative D call TRBD1 (6 bases). Germline CDR1 and CDR2: SGHRS and YFSETQ. V lost 7 bases to trimming and J lost 3 bases, with 32 bases between them. This CDR3 spans 19 amino acids. The CDR3 region is CASFRLSLRPNRDNYEQYF. The CDR3 coding sequence is TGCGCCAGCTTCCGTTTGAGCCTACGACCCAACAGGGACAACTACGAGCAGTACTTC.

J is TRBJ1-6 and V is TRBV11-2, with no clear D. Deletions cut 0 bases from V and 10 bases from J, with 7 bases between. This CDR3 is built from 13 residues. CDR1 is SGHAT, CDR2 FQNNGV, per germline. CDR3 DNA sequence: TGTGCCAGCAGCTTAGAATGGAGCTCACCCCTCCACTTT. Its protein is CASSLEWSSPLHF.

This chain links TRBV5-1 with TRBJ2-7; D gene uncertain. Trimming shortened V by 6 bases and J by 1 base, and 8 bases separated the two germline ends. The CDR3 is 12 amino acids. Per the germline V gene, CDR1 is SGHRS and CDR2 is YFSETQ. CDR3 nucleotide sequence: TGCGCCAGCATGAGCGATTCCTACGAGCAGTACTTC. This translates into CASMSDSYEQYF.

The V call is TRBV15, the J call TRBJ2-2; unclear D gene. The CDR3 spans 16 residues. V shed 1 base and J shed 1 base, with 10 bases lying between them. The germline V gene encodes CDR1 LNHNV and CDR2 YYDKDF (reference sequence). Here the CDR3 reads CATSRVALRNTGELFF. CDR3 coding DNA: TGTGCCACCAGCAGAGTGGCCCTTCGGAACACCGGGGAGCTGTTTTTT.

The chain links TRBV18 to TRBJ2-5, with TRBD2 matching 13 bases. The CDR3 covers 17 residues. V lost 3 bases to trimming and J lost 4 bases; unmatched junction nucleotides: 8. Germline V CDR1 and CDR2: KGHSH, LQKENI. Written as DNA, the CDR3 is TGTGCCAGCTCACCGCGGACTAGCGGGAGCTTCCCAGAGACCCAGTACTTC. Its translation is CASSPRTSGSFPETQYF.

The chain uses TRBV5-1 and TRBJ2-2; 9 bases align to TRBD1. This CDR3 is built from 16 residues. The V gene end was trimmed by 4 bases and the J gene end by 1 base; junction bases not matched to a gene: 5. Germline V gene data show CDR1 as SGHRS and CDR2 as YFSETQ. The CDR3 nucleotides are TGCGCCAGCAGCCCGCCGGGACAGGGGAACACCGGGGAGCTGTTTTTT. This translates into CASSPPGQGNTGELFF.

The gene calls are TRBV28 and TRBJ2-1; 8 bases align to TRBD2. Germline CDR1 and CDR2: MDHEN and SYDVKM. With V trimmed by 6 bases and J by 7 bases, 8 bases remained unmatched. The CDR3 has 14 amino acids. The DNA of the CDR3 is TGTGCCAGCAGGGGAGCGGGAGTGGGAAATGAGCAGTTCTTC. Amino acid sequence: CASRGAGVGNEQFF.